The 9 T cell receptor beta chains below come from one sample, sequenced in a study of blood T cells in healthy people across ages. Then a second PCR, running roughly 7 to 11 cycles, was carried out with a sample-barcoded 5' primer and a J-beta primer mix. TCRdb analysed the 5' RACE reads with MiXCR anew, one entry per CDR3 protein. In the table there are hundreds of thousands of distinct CDR3 sequences, roughly three fifths of which are singletons. Specimen: blood. These receptors originate from a man aged 40-50 years in good health.

This clonotype came up a few times. The genes are TRBV15 and TRBJ2-1, with D possibly TRBD2 on 5 matching bases. With 0 bases removed from V and 0 bases from J, the gap between germline ends came to 12 bases. The CDR3 loop spans 17 amino acids. The germline CDR1 and CDR2 sequences are LNHNV and YYDKDF (reference sequence). CDR3 amino acids: CATSRELSGSSYNEQFF. DNA for the CDR3: TGTGCCACCAGCAGAGAACTCAGCGGAAGCTCCTACAATGAGCAGTTCTTC.

The chain has TRBV6-2 or TRBV6-3 and TRBJ2-5; TRBD2 is a possible D gene (6 bases). The CDR3 spans 14 residues. Germline CDR1 is MNHEY and CDR2 is SVGEGT. Trimming removed 0 bases at V and 5 bases at J, with 10 bases between. CDR3 sequence reads: CASSYSNAGETQYF. In DNA, the CDR3 is TGTGCCAGCAGTTACTCGAATGCGGGGGAGACCCAGTACTTC.

The chain couples TRBV7-3 to TRBJ1-1; D not resolved. The CDR3 runs 14 residues. Germline CDR1 and CDR2: SGHTA and FQGTGA. V lost 6 bases, J lost 1 base, and 12 bases lay in between. In DNA form, the CDR3 reads TGTGCCAGCAGACCACCCCTGGCGAACACTGAAGCTTTCTTT. Residues: CASRPPLANTEAFF.

The chain joins TRBV27 to TRBJ2-7, with a weak D call TRBD1 (6 bases). V gave up 1 base and J gave up 0 bases, with 16 bases separating them. The CDR3 covers 17 residues. Germline V gene sequence: CDR1 MNHEY, CDR2 SMNVEV (reference sequence). The CDR3 DNA reads TGTGCCAGCAGTTTATTTTACATGGGACAAAGCTCCTACGAGCAGTACTTC. Translation: CASSLFYMGQSSYEQYF.

This chain connects TRBV24-1 to TRBJ2-3; 8 bases are a match to TRBD1. Germline CDR1 is KGHDR and CDR2 is SFDVKD. This CDR3 spans 17 amino acids. V shed 0 bases, J shed 0 bases, and the junction held 4 bases outside the gene matches. The CDR3 loop reads CATSDLPTGVSTDTQYF. CDR3 DNA: TGTGCCACCAGTGATTTGCCGACAGGGGTAAGCACAGATACGCAGTATTTT.

This clonotype was observed a handful of times. This sequence joins TRBV18 and TRBJ2-7; 12 bases are shared with TRBD1. The end of the DNA fits TRBJ2-5 better, so the J call may be wrong. The CDR3 length is 15 residues. The germline gives CDR1 KGHSH, CDR2 LQKENI. CDR3 coding DNA: TGTGCCAGCTCACTACCGGGACAGGGGGCAGAGACCCAGTACTTC. Translation: CASSLPGQGAETQYF.

This chain uses TRBV24-1 with TRBJ2-7; D is unclear. CDR1 is KGHDR, CDR2 SFDVKD, per germline. This CDR3 contains 14 residues. Trimming took off 5 bases at V and 2 bases at J, with 12 bases between the two ends. The CDR3 protein is CATSAGGIAYEQYF. The CDR3, as DNA: TGTGCCACCAGTGCAGGCGGAATCGCCTACGAGCAGTACTTC.

The chain uses TRBV5-1 and TRBJ2-3; no reliable D call. The CDR3 is 17 amino acids. V was shortened by 1 base and J by 4 bases, with 19 bases between the two germline ends. Looked up from germline, CDR1 is SGHRS and CDR2 is YFSETQ. For the CDR3, the DNA is TGCGCCAGCAGCTTGCCTCCGGGCGGTTCTCGCGCAGATACGCAGTATTTT. It is translated as CASSLPPGGSRADTQYF. Variable domain in full (rest from reference TRBV5-1 and TRBJ2-3): KAGVTQTPRYLIKTRGQQVTLSCSPISGHRSVSWYQQTPGQGLQFLFEYFSETQRNKGNFPGRFSGRQFSNSRSEMNVSTLELGDSALYLCASSLPPGGSRADTQYFGPGTRLTVL.

J is TRBJ1-3 and V is TRBV5-1; D gene unclear. The CDR3 totals 15 residues. The germline V gene has CDR1 SGHRS and CDR2 YFSETQ. Trimming took off 3 bases at V and 0 bases at J, with 10 bases between the two ends. The DNA of the CDR3 is TGCGCCAGCAGCTCGAACGGCGGCTCTGGAAACACCATATATTTT. As protein: CASSSNGGSGNTIYF.